In this sample, the clone carrying this T cell receptor beta chain turned up a few times. Antigen: not known. Looked up from germline, CDR1 is MGHRA and CDR2 is YSYEKL. The CDR3 loop spans 15 amino acids. V gave up 2 bases and J gave up 3 bases, with 13 bases separating them. This sample is drawn from a study of a mutant IDH1 vaccine in newly diagnosed glioma. Time point indicated: week 47, end of study. A 20-mer mutant IDH1 peptide at 300 ug was injected subcutaneously with topical imiquimod. TCRdb's copy holds only in-frame clones and misses some; the assay was immunoSEQ multiplex PCR. The data contain about 46,000 clones, about 81% of them singletons.

The rearrangement links TRBV4-1 to TRBJ1-1; D might be TRBD1 (6 bases). This specimen consisted of PBMCs, obtained from a glioma patient whose treatment included an IDH1 peptide vaccine. The clonotype was recovered from a woman aged 25 to 39 with glioma. Some clones in this sample may be carry-over from other donors' samples. The CDR3 coding sequence is TGCGCCAGCAGCCAAAGGTACAGGGAGGACACTGAAGCTTTCTTT. Encoded protein: CASSQRYREDTEAFF.